The T cell receptor (beta chain) described here comes from a study of response to subunit inactivated influenza vaccine. TCRdb used MiXCR to reprocess the RT-PCR reads, holding one entry per CDR3 protein. Of a few hundred thousand distinct CDR3 sequences detected, 9.5% to 12% appear once; the ten largest clones hold about 12%. Worth noting for this clonotype: What it binds is not known.

CDR3 length equals 16 residues. V lost 2 bases and J 0 bases, leaving 12 bases between the germline ends. In germline, CDR1 is SGHRS, CDR2 YFSETQ. Study outcomes and limitations: Each seasonal influenza vaccination recruits few new T cells, the authors suggested.

This receptor was obtained from a man aged 50-60 years who received an inactivated influenza vaccine. V usage is TRBV5-1 and J usage is TRBJ2-1; a possible D gene is TRBD2 (6 bases). The material was PBMCs from blood, obtained 40 to 50 days after vaccination. DNA of the CDR3: TGCGCCAGCAGCTTAATGCGGGGTAGCTCCTACAATGAGCAGTTCTTC. Translating gives CASSLMRGSSYNEQFF.